This T cell receptor beta chain comes out of a study of yellow fever vaccine responses in identical twins. General study points: Vaccine T cell responses of twins reportedly seemed partly convergent and partly personalized.

TCRdb called the RT-PCR reads again in MiXCR, with one record for every CDR3 protein. The sample comprises 30,000 to 40,000 distinct CDR3 sequences, about three fifths of which are singletons, and 4.5% rests with the top ten. This clonotype has a single count. Its antigen is still unknown. The receptor was isolated from a woman younger than 30 who received the yellow fever vaccine. The sample consisted of T cells from blood (PBMCs), unsorted or a sorted subset (not recorded which), taken before or after yellow fever vaccination (not recorded which).

The chain's CDR3 is CASSFRDRAVNEQFF. For the CDR3, the DNA is TGTGCCAGCAGCTTCCGGGACAGGGCGGTAAATGAGCAGTTCTTC. The gene calls are TRBV11-2 and TRBJ2-1, with 9 positions matching TRBD1. Germline V gene sequence: CDR1 SGHAT, CDR2 FQNNGV. The CDR3 loop spans 15 amino acids. J was trimmed by 7 bases and V by 3 bases; bases with no gene match: 7.